This is a list of T cell receptor beta chains from one sample in a study of CD8+ T cells in alopecia areata. Clones were read by immunoSEQ multiplex PCR, and TCRdb kept only the in-frame ones, dropping some. In the table there are around 150,000 clones, approximately 65% of which are singletons. Material for sequencing was CD8+ T cells sorted from blood. These TCRs come from a human donor in good health. Each CDR3 is given with its conserved first and last residue. The D gene is left open where the match is weak. Some rows mark clone size as missing; the rest say once, few, many or name a class of expanded clone.

clone size,V gene,J gene,D gene,CDR3 protein,CDR3 DNA
few,TRBV7-9,TRBJ2-6,TRBD2,CASSWGLAGFSGANVLTF,TGTGCCAGCAGCTGGGGTCTAGCGGGCTTCTCTGGGGCCAACGTCCTGACTTTC
NA,TRBV5-1,TRBJ2-4,NA,CASSLYPLGTKNIQYF,TGCGCCAGCAGCTTGTATCCCCTGGGGACCAAAAACATTCAGTACTTC
NA,TRBV30,TRBJ1-1,TRBD1,CAWSSIEGADTEAFF,TGTGCCTGGAGTAGTATCGAGGGGGCAGACACTGAAGCTTTCTTT
few,TRBV9,TRBJ2-5,NA,CASQGRGGETQYF,TGTGCCAGCCAGGGACGCGGCGGAGAGACCCAGTACTTC
medium-sized,TRBV9,TRBJ2-5,NA,CASSVGGAEETQYF,TGTGCCAGCAGCGTAGGGGGGGCGGAAGAGACCCAGTACTTC
NA,TRBV29-1,TRBJ2-7,TRBD1,CSGRDRGSYEQYF,TGCAGCGGCCGGGACAGGGGCTCCTACGAGCAGTACTTC
NA,TRBV11-2,TRBJ2-1,TRBD1,CASSDPGQGWNEQFF,TGTGCCAGCAGCGACCCGGGACAGGGGTGGAATGAGCAGTTCTTC
NA,TRBV6-6,TRBJ2-1,NA,CASSQGPSEQFF,TGTGCCAGCAGCCAAGGACCCAGTGAGCAGTTCTTC
once,TRBV7-9,TRBJ2-7,TRBD2,CASSSTPSGSREQYF,TGTGCCAGCAGCTCCACACCTAGCGGGAGCAGGGAGCAGTACTTC
NA,TRBV30,TRBJ2-3,NA,CAWIPGGYTQYF,TGTGCCTGGATACCAGGAGGGTATACGCAGTATTTT
NA,TRBV27,TRBJ1-2,NA,CASSPGPGYGYTF,TGTGCCAGCAGTCCCGGGCCGGGCTATGGCTACACCTTC
NA,TRBV29-1,TRBJ1-4,NA,CSVDSGGLFF,TGCAGCGTTGATTCGGGGGGACTGTTTTTT
once,TRBV11-2,TRBJ2-7,NA,CASSPGGQGGPNDYEQYF,TGTGCCAGCAGCCCGGGTGGGCAGGGGGGGCCAAATGACTACGAGCAGTACTTC
NA,TRBV19,TRBJ2-1,NA,CASSIGGPPYNEQFF,TGTGCCAGTAGTATTGGAGGGCCGCCCTACAATGAGCAGTTCTTC
few,TRBV29-1,TRBJ2-2,TRBD2,CSAQVAGRYTGELFF,TGCAGCGCCCAGGTAGCGGGAAGGTACACCGGGGAGCTGTTTTTT
few,TRBV19,TRBJ2-7,TRBD1,CASTSGTGYHEQYF,TGTGCCAGTACTTCCGGGACAGGGTACCACGAGCAGTACTTC
NA,TRBV2,TRBJ2-3,NA,CASKMNRDGSSTDTQYF,TGTGCCAGCAAAATGAACCGGGACGGCTCTAGCACAGATACGCAGTATTTT
NA,TRBV29-1,TRBJ2-4,NA,CSVEGAQGKNIQYF,TGCAGCGTTGAAGGGGCCCAAGGCAAAAACATTCAGTACTTC
medium-sized,TRBV6-4,TRBJ2-6,TRBD2,CASSGTSGSGANVLTF,TGTGCCAGCAGTGGGACTAGCGGGTCTGGGGCCAACGTCCTGACTTTC
few,TRBV29-1,TRBJ2-2,NA,CSVRTGTGELFF,TGCAGCGTTCGAACTGGGACCGGGGAGCTGTTTTTT
few,TRBV6-4,TRBJ2-3,NA,CASSEQGSADTQYF,TGTGCCAGCAGTGAACAAGGAAGTGCAGATACGCAGTATTTT
NA,TRBV29-1,TRBJ2-6,NA,CSVEIWSSGANVLTF,TGCAGCGTTGAGATTTGGAGCTCTGGGGCCAACGTCCTGACTTTC